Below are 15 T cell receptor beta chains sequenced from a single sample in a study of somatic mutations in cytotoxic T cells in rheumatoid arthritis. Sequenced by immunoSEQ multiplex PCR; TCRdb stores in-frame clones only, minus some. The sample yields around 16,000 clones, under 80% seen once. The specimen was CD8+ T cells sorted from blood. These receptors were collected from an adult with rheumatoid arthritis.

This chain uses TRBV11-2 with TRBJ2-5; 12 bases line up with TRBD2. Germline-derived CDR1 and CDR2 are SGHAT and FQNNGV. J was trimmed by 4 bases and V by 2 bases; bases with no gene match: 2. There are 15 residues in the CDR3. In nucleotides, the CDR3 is TGTGCCAGCAGCTTACTAGCGGGAGGGGCAGAGACCCAGTACTTC. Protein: CASSLLAGGAETQYF.

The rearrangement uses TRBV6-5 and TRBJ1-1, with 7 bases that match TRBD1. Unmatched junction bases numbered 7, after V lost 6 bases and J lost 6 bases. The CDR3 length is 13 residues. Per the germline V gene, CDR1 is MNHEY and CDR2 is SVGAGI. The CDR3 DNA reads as TGTGCCAGCAGGTTACAGGGGTCGGCTGAAGCTTTCTTT. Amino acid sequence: CASRLQGSAEAFF.

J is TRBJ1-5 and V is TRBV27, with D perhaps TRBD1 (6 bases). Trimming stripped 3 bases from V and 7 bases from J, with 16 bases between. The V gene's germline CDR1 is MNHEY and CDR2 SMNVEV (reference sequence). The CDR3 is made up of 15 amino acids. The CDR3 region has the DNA TGTGCCAGCAGTTTGGCGGGGGCGCGAGGGCAGCCCCAGCATTTT. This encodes CASSLAGARGQPQHF.

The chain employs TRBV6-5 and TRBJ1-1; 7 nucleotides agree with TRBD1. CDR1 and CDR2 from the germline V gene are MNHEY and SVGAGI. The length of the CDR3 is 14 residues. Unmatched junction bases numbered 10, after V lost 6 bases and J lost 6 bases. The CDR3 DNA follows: TGTGCCAGCAGCCAACTCACAGGGGTTCCTGAAGCTTTCTTT. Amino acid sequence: CASSQLTGVPEAFF.

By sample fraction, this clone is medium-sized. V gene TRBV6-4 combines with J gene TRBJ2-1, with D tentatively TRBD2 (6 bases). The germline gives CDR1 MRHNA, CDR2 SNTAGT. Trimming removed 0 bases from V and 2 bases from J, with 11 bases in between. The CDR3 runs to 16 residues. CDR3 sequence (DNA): TGTGCCAGCAGTGACTCAAATAGCGGCCCCTACAATGAGCAGTTCTTC. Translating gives CASSDSNSGPYNEQFF.

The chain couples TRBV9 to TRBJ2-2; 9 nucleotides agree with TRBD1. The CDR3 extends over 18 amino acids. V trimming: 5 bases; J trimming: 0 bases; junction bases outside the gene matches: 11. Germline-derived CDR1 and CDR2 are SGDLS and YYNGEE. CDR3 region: CASRGTGPYPANTGELFF. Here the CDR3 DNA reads TGTGCCAGCAGGGGGACAGGGCCATACCCAGCGAACACCGGGGAGCTGTTTTTT.

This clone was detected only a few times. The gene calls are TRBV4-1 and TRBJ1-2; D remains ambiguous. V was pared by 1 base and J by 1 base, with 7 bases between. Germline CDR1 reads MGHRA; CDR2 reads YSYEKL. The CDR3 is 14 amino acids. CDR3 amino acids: CASSQVLVNYGYTF. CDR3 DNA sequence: TGCGCCAGCAGCCAAGTTTTGGTTAACTATGGCTACACCTTC.

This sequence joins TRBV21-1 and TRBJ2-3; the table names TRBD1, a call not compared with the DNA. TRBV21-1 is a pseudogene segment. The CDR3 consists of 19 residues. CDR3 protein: CASNLLWPRGTHSRDTQYF. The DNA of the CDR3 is TGTGCCAGCAACTTACTCTGGCCCAGGGGGACCCACTCGAGAGATACGCAGTATTTT.

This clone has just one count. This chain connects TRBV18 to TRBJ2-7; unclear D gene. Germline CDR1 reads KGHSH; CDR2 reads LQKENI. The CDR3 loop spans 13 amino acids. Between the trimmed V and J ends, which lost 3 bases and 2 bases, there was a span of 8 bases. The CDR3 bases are TGTGCCAGCTCACCTTACTTCCCCTACGAGCAGTACTTC. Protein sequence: CASSPYFPYEQYF.

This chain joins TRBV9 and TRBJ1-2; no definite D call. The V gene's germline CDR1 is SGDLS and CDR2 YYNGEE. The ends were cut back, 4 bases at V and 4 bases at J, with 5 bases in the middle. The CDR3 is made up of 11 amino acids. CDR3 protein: CASSRLYGYTF. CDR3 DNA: TGTGCCAGCAGCCGTCTCTATGGCTACACCTTC.

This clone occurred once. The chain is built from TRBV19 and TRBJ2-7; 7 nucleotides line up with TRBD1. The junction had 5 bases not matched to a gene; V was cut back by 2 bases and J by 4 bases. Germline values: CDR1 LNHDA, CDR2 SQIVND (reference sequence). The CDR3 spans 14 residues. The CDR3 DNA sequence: TGTGCCAGTAGTATACTAGGGGGCGCGTACGAGCAGTACTTC. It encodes CASSILGGAYEQYF.

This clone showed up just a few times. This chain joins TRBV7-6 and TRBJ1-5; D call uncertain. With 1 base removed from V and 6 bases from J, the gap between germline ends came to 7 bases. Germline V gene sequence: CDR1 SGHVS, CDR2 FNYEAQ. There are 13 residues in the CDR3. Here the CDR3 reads CASSLGGIQPQHF. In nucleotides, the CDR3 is TGTGCCAGCAGCTTAGGAGGGATTCAGCCCCAGCATTTT.

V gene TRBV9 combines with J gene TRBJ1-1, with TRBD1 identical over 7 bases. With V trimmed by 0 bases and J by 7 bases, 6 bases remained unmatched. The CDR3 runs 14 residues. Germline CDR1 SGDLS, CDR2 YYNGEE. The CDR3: CASSVGAGGNEAFF. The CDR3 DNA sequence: TGTGCCAGCAGCGTAGGGGCAGGGGGGAATGAAGCTTTCTTT.

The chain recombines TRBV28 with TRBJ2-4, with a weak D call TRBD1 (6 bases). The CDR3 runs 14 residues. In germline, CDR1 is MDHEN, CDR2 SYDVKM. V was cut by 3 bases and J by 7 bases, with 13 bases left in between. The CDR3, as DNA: TGTGCCAGCAGTTTTGGTAGGGGGTGGAACATTCAGTACTTC. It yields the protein CASSFGRGWNIQYF. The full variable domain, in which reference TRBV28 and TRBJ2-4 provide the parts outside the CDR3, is DVKVTQSSRYLVKRTGEKVFLECVQDMDHENMFWYRQDPGLGLRLIYFSYDVKMKEKGDIPEGYSVSREKKERFSLILESASTNQTSMYLCASSFGRGWNIQYFGAGTRLSVL.

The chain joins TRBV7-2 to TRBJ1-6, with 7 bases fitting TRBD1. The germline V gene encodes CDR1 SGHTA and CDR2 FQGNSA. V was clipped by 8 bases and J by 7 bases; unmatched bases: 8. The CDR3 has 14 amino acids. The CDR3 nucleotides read TGTGCCAGCTGGGTCGGGACAGCAAATTCACCCCTCCACTTT. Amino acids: CASWVGTANSPLHF.